Sequencing of this T cell receptor beta chain was carried out in a study of T cells in Graves' hyperthyroidism and ophthalmopathy. General observations from the study: The majority of expanded thyroid clonotypes above 0.001 also appeared in blood.

The CDR3 spans 16 residues. V lost 8 bases, J lost 7 bases, and 16 bases stayed unmatched. Germline V gene sequence: CDR1 MNHNS, CDR2 SASEGT. On this clonotype itself: Its antigen is not known.

RNA transcripts served as the template for amplifying TCR beta CDR3 regions. The HTBI primer set served for first-round RT-PCR of the TCR CDR3. TCRdb recomputed calls from the multiplex PCR reads with MiXCR, one row per CDR3 protein. The table has roughly 500,000 distinct CDR3 sequences, roughly 13% seen once. The sample taken for sequencing was blood. This receptor was obtained from a woman in her twenties or thirties with Graves' hyperthyroidism that later progressed to Graves' ophthalmopathy. The chain employs TRBV6-1 and TRBJ2-2, with TRBD2 identical over 7 bases. CDR3 sequence: CASLWASGNLGGELFF. Here the CDR3 DNA reads TGTGCCAGCCTCTGGGCAAGCGGGAATCTTGGCGGGGAGCTGTTTTTT.